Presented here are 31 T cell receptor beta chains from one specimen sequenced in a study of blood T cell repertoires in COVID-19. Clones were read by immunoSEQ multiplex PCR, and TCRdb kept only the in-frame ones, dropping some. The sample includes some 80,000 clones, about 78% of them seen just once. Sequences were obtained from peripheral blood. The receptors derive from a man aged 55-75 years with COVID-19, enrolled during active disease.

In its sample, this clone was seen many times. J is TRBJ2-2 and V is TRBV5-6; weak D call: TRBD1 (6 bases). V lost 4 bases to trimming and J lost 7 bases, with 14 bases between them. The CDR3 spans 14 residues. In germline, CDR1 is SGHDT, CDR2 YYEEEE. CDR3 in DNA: TGTGCCAGCAGCGTCAGGGGCTTGATCGGGGAGCTGTTTTTT. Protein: CASSVRGLIGELFF. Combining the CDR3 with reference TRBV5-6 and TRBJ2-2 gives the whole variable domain DAGVTQSPTHLIKTRGQQVTLRCSPKSGHDTVSWYQQALGQGPQFIFQYYEEEERQRGNFPDRFSGHQFPNYSSELNVNALLLGDSALYLCASSVRGLIGELFFGEGSRLTVL.

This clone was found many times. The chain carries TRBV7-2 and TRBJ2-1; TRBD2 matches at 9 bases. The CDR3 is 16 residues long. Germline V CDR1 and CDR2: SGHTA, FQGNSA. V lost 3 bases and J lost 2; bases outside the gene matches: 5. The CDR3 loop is CASSLDSGGTYNEQFF. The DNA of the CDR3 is TGTGCCAGCAGCTTGGATAGCGGGGGAACCTACAATGAGCAGTTCTTC. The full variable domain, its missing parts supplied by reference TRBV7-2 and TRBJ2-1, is GAGVSQSPSNKVTEKGKDVELRCDPISGHTALYWYRQSLGQGLEFLIYFQGNSAPDKSGLPSDRFSAERTGGSVSTLTIQRTQQEDSAVYLCASSLDSGGTYNEQFFGPGTRLTVL.

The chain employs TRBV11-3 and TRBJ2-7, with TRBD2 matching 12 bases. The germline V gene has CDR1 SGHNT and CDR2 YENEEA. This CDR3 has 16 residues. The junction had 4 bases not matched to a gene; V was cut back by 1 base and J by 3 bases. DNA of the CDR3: TGTGCCAGCAGCTTAGGCCGGACTAGCGGGGACTACGAGCAGTACTTC. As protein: CASSLGRTSGDYEQYF. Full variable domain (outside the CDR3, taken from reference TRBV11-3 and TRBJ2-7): EAGVVQSPRYKIIEKKQPVAFWCNPISGHNTLYWYLQNLGQGPELLIRYENEEAVDDSQLPKDRFSAERLKGVDSTLKIQPAELGDSAVYLCASSLGRTSGDYEQYFGPGTRLTVT.

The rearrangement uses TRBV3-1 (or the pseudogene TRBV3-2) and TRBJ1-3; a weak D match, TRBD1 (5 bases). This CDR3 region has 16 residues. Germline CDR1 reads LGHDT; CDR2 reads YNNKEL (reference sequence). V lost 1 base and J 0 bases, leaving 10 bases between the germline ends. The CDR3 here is CASSQVRTRSGNTIYF. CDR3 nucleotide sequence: TGTGCCAGCAGCCAAGTGCGGACACGCTCTGGAAACACCATATATTTT.

Written as DNA, the CDR3 is TGTGCCAGTAGTATGCAGGAGGGGTACGAGCAGTACTTC. Its protein is CASSMQEGYEQYF. The genes are TRBV19 and TRBJ2-7; D perhaps matches TRBD2 (6 bases). Trimming pared 3 bases from V and 4 bases from J, leaving 10 bases between. Germline CDR1 reads LNHDA; CDR2 reads SQIVND (reference sequence). The CDR3 covers 13 residues.

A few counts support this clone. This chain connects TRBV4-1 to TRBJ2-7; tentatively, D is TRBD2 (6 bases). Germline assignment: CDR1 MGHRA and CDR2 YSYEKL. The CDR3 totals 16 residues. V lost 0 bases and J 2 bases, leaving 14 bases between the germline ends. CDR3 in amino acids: CASSQEGGAKPYEQYF. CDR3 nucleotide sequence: TGCGCCAGCAGCCAAGAAGGCGGGGCGAAACCCTACGAGCAGTACTTC.

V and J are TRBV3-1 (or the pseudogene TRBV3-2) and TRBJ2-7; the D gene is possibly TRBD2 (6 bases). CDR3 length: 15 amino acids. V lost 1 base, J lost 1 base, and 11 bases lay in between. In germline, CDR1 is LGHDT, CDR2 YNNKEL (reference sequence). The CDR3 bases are TGTGCCAGCAGCCAAGTTAGCGGTCCTTCCTACGAGCAGTACTTC. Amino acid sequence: CASSQVSGPSYEQYF.

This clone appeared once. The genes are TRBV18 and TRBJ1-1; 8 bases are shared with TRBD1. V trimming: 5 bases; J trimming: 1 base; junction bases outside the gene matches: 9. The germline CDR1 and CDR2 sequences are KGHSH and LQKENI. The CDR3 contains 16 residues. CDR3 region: CASSSRLGQANTEAFF. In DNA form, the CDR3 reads TGTGCCAGCTCATCTCGCCTGGGACAGGCGAACACTGAAGCTTTCTTT.

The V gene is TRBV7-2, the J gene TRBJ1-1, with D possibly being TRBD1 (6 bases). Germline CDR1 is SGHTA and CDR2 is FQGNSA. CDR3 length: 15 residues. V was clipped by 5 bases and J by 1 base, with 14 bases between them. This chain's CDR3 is CASSLRQERNTEAFF. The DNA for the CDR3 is TGTGCCAGCAGCCTCCGACAGGAAAGGAACACTGAAGCTTTCTTT.

CDR3 coding DNA: TGTGCCAGCAGCGTAGTAGCGGGAGCTTCAGATACGCAGTATTTT. Translating it yields CASSVVAGASDTQYF. This chain joins TRBV9 and TRBJ2-3; TRBD2 matches at 9 bases. There are 15 residues in the CDR3. CDR1 is SGDLS and CDR2 is YYNGEE in the germline V gene. V shed 0 bases, J shed 4 bases, and the junction held 3 bases outside the gene matches. Using reference TRBV9 and TRBJ2-3 for the parts outside the CDR3, the full variable domain is DSGVTQTPKHLITATGQRVTLRCSPRSGDLSVYWYQQSLDQGLQFLIQYYNGEERAKGNILERFSAQQFPDLHSELNLSSLELGDSALYFCASSVVAGASDTQYFGPGTRLTVL.

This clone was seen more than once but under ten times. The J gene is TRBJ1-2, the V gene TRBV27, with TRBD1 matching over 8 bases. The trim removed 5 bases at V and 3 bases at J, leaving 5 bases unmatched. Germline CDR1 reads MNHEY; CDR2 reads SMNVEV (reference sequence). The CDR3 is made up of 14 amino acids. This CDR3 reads CASSRQQGDYGYTF. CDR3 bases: TGTGCCAGCAGTCGTCAACAGGGGGACTATGGCTACACCTTC.

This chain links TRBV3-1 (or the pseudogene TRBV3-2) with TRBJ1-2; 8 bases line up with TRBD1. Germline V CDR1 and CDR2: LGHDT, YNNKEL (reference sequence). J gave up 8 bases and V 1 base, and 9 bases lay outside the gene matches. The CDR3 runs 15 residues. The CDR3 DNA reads TGTGCCAGCAGCCAAGGGGAGGCAGGGGGCCCGGGCTACACCTTC. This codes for CASSQGEAGGPGYTF.

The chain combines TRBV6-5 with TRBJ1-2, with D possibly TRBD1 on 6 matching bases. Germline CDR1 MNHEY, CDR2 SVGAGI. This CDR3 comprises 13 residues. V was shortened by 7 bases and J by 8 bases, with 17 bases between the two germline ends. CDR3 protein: CASNGAGVQGYTF. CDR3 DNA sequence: TGTGCCAGCAACGGGGCAGGGGTTCAGGGCTACACCTTC.

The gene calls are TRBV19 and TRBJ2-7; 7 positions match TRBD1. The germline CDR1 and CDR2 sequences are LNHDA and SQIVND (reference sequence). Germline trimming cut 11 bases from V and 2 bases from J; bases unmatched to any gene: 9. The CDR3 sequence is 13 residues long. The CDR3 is CALGEDRTYEQYF. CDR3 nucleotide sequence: TGTGCCCTAGGCGAGGACAGGACCTACGAGCAGTACTTC.

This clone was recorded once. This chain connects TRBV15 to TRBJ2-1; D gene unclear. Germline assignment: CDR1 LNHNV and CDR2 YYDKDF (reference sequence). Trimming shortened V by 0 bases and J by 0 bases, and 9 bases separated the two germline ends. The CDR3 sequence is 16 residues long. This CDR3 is CATSRDPASSYNEQFF. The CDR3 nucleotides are TGTGCCACCAGCAGAGACCCAGCGAGCTCCTACAATGAGCAGTTCTTC.

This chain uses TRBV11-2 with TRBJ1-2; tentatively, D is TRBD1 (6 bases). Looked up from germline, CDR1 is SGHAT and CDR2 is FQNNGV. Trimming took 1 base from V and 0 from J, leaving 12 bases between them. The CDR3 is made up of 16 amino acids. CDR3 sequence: CASSLGGHYTNYGYTF. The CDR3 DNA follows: TGTGCCAGCAGCTTAGGGGGGCATTACACTAACTATGGCTACACCTTC.

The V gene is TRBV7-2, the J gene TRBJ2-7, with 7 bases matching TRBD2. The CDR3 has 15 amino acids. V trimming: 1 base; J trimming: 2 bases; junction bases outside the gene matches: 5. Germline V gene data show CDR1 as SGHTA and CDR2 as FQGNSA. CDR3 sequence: CASSLEASGPYEQYF. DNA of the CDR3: TGTGCCAGCAGCTTAGAGGCTAGCGGACCCTACGAGCAGTACTTC.

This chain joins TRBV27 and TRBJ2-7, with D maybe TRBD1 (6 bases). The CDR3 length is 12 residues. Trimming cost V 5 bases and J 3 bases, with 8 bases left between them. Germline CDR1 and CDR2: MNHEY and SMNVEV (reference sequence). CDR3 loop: CASSPQGYEQYF. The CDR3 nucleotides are TGTGCCAGCAGTCCACAGGGCTACGAGCAGTACTTC.

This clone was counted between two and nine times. The CDR3 region is CASSPRQNNSPLHF. Written as DNA, the CDR3 is TGCGCCAGCAGCCCCAGACAAAATAATTCACCCCTCCACTTT. This chain links TRBV5-1 with TRBJ1-6; D gene uncertain. The germline gives CDR1 SGHRS, CDR2 YFSETQ. The germline V and J ends were trimmed by 4 bases and 5 bases, with 10 bases remaining between them. The CDR3 consists of 14 residues.

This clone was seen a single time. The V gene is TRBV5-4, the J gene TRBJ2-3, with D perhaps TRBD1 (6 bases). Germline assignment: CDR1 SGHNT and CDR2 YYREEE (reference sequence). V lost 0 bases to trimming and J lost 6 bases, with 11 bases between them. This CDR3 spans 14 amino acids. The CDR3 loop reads CASSLARGHDTQYF. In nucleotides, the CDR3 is TGTGCCAGCAGCTTGGCCAGGGGTCACGATACGCAGTATTTT.

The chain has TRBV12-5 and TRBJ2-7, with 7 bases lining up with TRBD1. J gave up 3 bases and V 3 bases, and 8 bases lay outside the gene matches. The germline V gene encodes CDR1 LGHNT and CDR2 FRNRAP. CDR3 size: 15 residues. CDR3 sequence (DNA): TGTGCTAGTGGTTTAGGGGACAGTGGGGGCTACGAGCAGTACTTC. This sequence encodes CASGLGDSGGYEQYF. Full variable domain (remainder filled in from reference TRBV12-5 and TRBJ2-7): DARVTQTPRHKVTEMGQEVTMRCQPILGHNTVFWYRQTMMQGLELLAYFRNRAPLDDSGMPKDRFSAEMPDATLATLKIQPSEPRDSAVYFCASGLGDSGGYEQYFGPGTRLTVT.

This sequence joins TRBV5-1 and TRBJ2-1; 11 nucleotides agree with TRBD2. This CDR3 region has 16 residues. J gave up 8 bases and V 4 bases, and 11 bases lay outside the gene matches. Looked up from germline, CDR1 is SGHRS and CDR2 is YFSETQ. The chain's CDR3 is CASSLGGTSGVDEQFF. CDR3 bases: TGCGCCAGCAGCCTGGGGGGGACTAGCGGTGTGGATGAGCAGTTCTTC.

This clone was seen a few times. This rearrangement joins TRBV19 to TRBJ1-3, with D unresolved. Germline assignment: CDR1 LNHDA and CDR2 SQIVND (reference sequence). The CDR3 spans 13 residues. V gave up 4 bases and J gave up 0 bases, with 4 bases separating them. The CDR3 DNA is TGTGCCAGTAGTACCAACTCTGGAAACACCATATATTTT. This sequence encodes CASSTNSGNTIYF.

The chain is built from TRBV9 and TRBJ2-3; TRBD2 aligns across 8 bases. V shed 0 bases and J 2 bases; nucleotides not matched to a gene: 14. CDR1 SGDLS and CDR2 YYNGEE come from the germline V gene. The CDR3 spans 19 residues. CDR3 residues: CASSVGWRGDPFITDTQYF. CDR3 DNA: TGTGCCAGCAGCGTAGGGTGGCGGGGGGACCCCTTTATCACAGATACGCAGTATTTT.

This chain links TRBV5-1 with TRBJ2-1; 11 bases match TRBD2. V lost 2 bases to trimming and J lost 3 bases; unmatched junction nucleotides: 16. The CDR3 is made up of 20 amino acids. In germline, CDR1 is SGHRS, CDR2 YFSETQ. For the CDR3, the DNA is TGCGCCAGCAGCTTATTGTCGTTGGCTAGCGGGAGGATTGGCTACAATGAGCAGTTCTTC. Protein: CASSLLSLASGRIGYNEQFF.

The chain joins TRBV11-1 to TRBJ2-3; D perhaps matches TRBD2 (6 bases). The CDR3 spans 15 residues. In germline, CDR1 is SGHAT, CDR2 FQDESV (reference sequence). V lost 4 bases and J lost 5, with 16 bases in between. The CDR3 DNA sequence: TGTGCCAGCAGCTCCCCGCGGCGGGGTGAAGATACGCAGTATTTT. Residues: CASSSPRRGEDTQYF.

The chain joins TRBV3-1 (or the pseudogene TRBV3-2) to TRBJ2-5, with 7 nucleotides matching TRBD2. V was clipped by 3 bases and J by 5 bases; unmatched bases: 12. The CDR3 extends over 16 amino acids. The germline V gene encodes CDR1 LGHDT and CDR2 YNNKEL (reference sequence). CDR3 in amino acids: CASSHRAPGGHETQYF. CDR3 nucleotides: TGTGCCAGCAGCCACCGGGCTCCGGGAGGCCACGAGACCCAGTACTTC.

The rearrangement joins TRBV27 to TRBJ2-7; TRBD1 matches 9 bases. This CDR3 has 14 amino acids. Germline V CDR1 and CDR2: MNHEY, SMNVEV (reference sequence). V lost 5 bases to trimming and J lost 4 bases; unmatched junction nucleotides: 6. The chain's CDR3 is CASSRRDRDYEQYF. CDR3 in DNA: TGTGCCAGCAGTCGCCGGGACAGGGATTACGAGCAGTACTTC.

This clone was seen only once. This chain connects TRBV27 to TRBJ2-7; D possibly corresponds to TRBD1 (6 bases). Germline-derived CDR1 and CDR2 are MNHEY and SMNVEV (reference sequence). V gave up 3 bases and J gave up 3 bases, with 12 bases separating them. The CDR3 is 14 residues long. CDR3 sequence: CASSFQGRDYEQYF. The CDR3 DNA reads TGTGCCAGCAGTTTTCAGGGGAGAGACTACGAGCAGTACTTC.

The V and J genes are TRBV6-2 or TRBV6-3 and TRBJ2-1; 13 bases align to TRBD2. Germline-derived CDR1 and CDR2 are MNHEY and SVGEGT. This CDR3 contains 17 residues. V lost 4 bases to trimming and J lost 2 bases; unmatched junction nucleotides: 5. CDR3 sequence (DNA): TGTGCCAGCAGTTCGTCAACTAGCGGGAGGGCCTACAATGAGCAGTTCTTC. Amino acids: CASSSSTSGRAYNEQFF.

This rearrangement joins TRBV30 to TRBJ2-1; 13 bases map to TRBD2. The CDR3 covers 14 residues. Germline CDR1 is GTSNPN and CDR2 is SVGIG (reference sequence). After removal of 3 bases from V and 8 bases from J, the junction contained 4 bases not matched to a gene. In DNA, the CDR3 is TGTGCCTGGAGAACTAGCGGGAGGGCCTATGAGCAGTTCTTC. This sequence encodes CAWRTSGRAYEQFF.